This T cell receptor (beta chain) emerged from a study of prognosis after radiotherapy for stage I lung cancer. As for the study in general: Deemed medically inoperable were all patients with non-small cell lung cancer.

On this clonotype: The antigen is undetermined.

General study results and limits: A determination of whether the expanded TCR clones were tumor-specific was not made. As reported, TRBV and TRBJ gene usage differed between patients who had metastases and those who did not.

Multiplex PCR, run in two rounds, amplified TCR beta CDR3 from genomic DNA. With primers specific to each TRBV and TRBJ gene, the first-round PCR was performed. Via MiXCR, TCRdb re-called the multiplex PCR reads, giving one row per CDR3 protein. The data contain 10,000 to 15,000 distinct CDR3 sequences, nearly 55% of them seen just once; the ten biggest clones take up 20% to 25%. The CDR3 consists of 14 residues. Germline-derived CDR1 and CDR2 are DFQATT and SNEGSKA (reference sequence). Deletions cut 0 bases from V and 2 bases from J, with 10 bases between. The receptor's source is a donor over 45 with non-small cell lung cancer. Sequencing was performed on PBMCs, taken before or after stereotactic body radiation therapy (not recorded which). The gene calls are TRBV20-1 and TRBJ1-2; D gene uncertain. CDR3 in amino acids: CSARDAGINYGYTF. The CDR3 DNA follows: TGCAGTGCTAGAGATGCCGGAATCAACTATGGCTACACCTTC.